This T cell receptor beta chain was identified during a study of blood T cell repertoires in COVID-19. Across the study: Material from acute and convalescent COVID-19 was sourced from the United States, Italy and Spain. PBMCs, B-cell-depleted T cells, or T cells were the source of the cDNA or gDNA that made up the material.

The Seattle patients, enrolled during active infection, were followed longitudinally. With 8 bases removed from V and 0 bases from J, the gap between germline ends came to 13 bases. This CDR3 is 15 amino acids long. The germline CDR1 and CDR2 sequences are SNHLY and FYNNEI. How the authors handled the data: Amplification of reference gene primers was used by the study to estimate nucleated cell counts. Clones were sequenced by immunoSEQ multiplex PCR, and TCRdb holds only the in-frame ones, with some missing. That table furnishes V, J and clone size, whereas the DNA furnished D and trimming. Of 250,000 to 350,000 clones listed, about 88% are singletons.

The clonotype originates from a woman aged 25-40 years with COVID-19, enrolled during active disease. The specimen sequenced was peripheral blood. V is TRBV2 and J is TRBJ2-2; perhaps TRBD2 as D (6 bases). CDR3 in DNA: TGTGCCAGCGGCTTACTAGCACCGAACACCGGGGAGCTGTTTTTT. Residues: CASGLLAPNTGELFF.